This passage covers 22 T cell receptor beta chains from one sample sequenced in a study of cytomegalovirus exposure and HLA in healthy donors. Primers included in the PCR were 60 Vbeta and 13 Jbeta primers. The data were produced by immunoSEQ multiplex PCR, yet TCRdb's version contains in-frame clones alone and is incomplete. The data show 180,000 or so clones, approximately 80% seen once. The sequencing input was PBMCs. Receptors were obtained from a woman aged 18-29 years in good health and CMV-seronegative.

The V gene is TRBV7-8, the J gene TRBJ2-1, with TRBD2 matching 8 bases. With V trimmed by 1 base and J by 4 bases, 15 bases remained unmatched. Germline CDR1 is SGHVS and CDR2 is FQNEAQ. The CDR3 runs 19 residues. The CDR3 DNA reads TGTGCCAGCAGCTTAGTCAGAGCGGGAGACCCCTTCCGGTACAATGAGCAGTTCTTC. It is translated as CASSLVRAGDPFRYNEQFF. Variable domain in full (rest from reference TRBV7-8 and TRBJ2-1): GAGVSQSPRYKVAKRGQDVALRCDPISGHVSLFWYQQALGQGPEFLTYFQNEAQLDKSGLPSDRFFAERPEGSVSTLKIQRTQQEDSAVYLCASSLVRAGDPFRYNEQFFGPGTRLTVL.

CDR3 residues: CAIKGSGSANTGELFF. CDR3 DNA: TGTGCCATCAAGGGTAGCGGGAGCGCGAACACCGGGGAGCTGTTTTTT. This chain links TRBV10-3 with TRBJ2-2; 9 bases match TRBD2. V gave up 7 bases and J gave up 0 bases; unmatched junction bases: 6. The CDR3 covers 16 residues. Germline V gene sequence: CDR1 ENHRY, CDR2 SYGVKD.

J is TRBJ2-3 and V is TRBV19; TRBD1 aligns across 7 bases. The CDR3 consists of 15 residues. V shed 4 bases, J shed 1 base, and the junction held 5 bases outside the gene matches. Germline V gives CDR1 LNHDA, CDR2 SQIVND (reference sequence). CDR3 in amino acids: CASSNTGTGTDTQYF. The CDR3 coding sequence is TGTGCCAGTAGTAACACCGGGACAGGCACAGATACGCAGTATTTT.

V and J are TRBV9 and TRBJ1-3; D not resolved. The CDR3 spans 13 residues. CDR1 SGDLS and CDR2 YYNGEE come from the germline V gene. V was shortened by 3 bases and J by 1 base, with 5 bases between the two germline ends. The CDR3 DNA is TGTGCCAGCAGCGACAATTCTGGAAACACCATATATTTT. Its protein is CASSDNSGNTIYF.

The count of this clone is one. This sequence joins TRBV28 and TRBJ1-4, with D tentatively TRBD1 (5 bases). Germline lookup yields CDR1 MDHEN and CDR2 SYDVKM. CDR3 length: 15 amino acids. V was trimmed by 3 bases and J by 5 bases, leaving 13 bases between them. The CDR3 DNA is TGTGCCAGCAGTTTTTACAGGATACAAAATGAAAAACTGTTTTTT. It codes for CASSFYRIQNEKLFF.

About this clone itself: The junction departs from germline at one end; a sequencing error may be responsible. The CDR3 bases are TGTGCCAGCGGCCAAGCGGCTCCTAGCGGGAGCTCCGAGCAGTACTTC. This encodes CASGQAAPSGSSEQYF. This chain joins TRBV4-2 and TRBJ2-7, with 10 bases lining up with TRBD2. The germline V gene encodes CDR1 LGHNA and CDR2 YNFKEQ. The CDR3 extends over 16 amino acids.

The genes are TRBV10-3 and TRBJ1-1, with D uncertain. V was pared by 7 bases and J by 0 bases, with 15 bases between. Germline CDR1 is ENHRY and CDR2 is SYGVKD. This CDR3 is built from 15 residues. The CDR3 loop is CAIKNTHLMNTEAFF. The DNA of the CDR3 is TGTGCCATCAAAAACACACACCTCATGAACACTGAAGCTTTCTTT.

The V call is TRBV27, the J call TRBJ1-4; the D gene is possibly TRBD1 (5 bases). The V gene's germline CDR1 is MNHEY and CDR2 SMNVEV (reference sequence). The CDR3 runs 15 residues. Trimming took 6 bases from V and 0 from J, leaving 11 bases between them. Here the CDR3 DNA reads TGTGCCAGCAGGGGACGGGAGACAACTAATGAAAAACTGTTTTTT. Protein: CASRGRETTNEKLFF.

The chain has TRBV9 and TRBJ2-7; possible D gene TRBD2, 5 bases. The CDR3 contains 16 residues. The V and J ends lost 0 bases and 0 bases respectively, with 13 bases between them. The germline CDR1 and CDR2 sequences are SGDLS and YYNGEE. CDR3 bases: TGTGCCAGCAGCGTAGGCGGGTCCTTAAGCTCCTACGAGCAGTACTTC. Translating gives CASSVGGSLSSYEQYF. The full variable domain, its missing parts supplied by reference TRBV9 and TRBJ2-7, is DSGVTQTPKHLITATGQRVTLRCSPRSGDLSVYWYQQSLDQGLQFLIQYYNGEERAKGNILERFSAQQFPDLHSELNLSSLELGDSALYFCASSVGGSLSSYEQYFGPGTRLTVT.

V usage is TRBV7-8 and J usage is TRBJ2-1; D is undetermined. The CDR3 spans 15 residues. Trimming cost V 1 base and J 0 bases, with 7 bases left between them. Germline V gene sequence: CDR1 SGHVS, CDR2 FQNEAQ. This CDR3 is CASSLDLNSYNEQFF. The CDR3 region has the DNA TGTGCCAGCAGCTTAGACTTAAACTCCTACAATGAGCAGTTCTTC. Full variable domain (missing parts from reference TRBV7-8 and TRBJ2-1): GAGVSQSPRYKVAKRGQDVALRCDPISGHVSLFWYQQALGQGPEFLTYFQNEAQLDKSGLPSDRFFAERPEGSVSTLKIQRTQQEDSAVYLCASSLDLNSYNEQFFGPGTRLTVL.

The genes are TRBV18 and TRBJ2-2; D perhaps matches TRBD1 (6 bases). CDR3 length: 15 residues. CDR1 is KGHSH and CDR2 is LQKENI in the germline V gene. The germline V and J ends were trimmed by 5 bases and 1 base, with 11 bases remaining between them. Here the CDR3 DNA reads TGTGCCAGCTCAACTACGACAGGGAACACCGGGGAGCTGTTTTTT. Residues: CASSTTTGNTGELFF.

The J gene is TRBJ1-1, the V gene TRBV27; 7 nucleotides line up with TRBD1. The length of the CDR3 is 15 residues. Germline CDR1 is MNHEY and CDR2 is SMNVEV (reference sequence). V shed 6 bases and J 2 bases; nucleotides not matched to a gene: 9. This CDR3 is CASRLRQGGNTEAFF. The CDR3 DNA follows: TGTGCCAGCAGGCTTCGACAGGGAGGTAACACTGAAGCTTTCTTT.

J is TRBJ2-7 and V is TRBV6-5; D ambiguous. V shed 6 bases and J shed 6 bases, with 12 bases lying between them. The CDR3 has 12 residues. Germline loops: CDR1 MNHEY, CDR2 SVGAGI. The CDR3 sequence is CASRSPRVEQYF. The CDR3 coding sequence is TGTGCCAGCAGGAGTCCTCGGGTCGAGCAGTACTTC.

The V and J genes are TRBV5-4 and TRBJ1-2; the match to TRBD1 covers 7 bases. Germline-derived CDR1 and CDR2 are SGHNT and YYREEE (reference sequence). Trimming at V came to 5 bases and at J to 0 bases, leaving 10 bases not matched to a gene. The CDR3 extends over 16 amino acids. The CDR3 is CASSSNRGDTNYGYTF. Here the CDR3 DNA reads TGTGCCAGCAGTTCCAACAGGGGCGATACTAACTATGGCTACACCTTC.

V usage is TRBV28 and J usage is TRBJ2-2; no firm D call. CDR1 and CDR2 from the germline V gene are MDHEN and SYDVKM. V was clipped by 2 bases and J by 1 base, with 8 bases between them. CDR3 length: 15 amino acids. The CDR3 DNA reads TGTGCCAGCAGTTTAACACAGCTGAACACCGGGGAGCTGTTTTTT. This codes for CASSLTQLNTGELFF. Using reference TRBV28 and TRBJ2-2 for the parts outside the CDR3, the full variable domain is DVKVTQSSRYLVKRTGEKVFLECVQDMDHENMFWYRQDPGLGLRLIYFSYDVKMKEKGDIPEGYSVSREKKERFSLILESASTNQTSMYLCASSLTQLNTGELFFGEGSRLTVL.

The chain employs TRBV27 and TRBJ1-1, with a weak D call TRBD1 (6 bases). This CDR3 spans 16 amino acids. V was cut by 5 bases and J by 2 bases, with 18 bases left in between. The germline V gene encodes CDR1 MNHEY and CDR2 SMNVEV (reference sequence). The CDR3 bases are TGTGCCAGCAGTGGGGACACGGCTCGTACTAACACTGAAGCTTTCTTT. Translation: CASSGDTARTNTEAFF.

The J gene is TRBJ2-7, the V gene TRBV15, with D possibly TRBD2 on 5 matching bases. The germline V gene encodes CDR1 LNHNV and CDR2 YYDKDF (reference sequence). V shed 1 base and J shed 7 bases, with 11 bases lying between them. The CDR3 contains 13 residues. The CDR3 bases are TGTGCCACCAGCAGAGCCCCGACTACTGAGCAGTACTTC. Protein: CATSRAPTTEQYF.

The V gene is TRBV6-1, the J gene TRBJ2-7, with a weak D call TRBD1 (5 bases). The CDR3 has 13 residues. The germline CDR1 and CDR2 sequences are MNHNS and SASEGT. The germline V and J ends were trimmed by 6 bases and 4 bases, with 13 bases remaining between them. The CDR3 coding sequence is TGTGCCAGCAGCCAGGGAAGGGAATACGAGCAGTACTTC. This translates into CASSQGREYEQYF.

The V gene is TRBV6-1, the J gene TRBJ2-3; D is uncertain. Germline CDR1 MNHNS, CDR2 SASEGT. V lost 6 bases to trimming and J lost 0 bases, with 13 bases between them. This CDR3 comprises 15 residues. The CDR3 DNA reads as TGTGCCAGCAGGCAGCGAACCACTAGCACAGATACGCAGTATTTT. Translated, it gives CASRQRTTSTDTQYF.

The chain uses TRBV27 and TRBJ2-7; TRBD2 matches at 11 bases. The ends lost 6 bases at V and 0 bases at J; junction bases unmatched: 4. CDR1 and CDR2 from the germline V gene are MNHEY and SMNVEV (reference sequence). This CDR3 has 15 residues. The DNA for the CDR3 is TGTGCCAGCAGCCGGGGACTAGCGGCCTCCTACGAGCAGTACTTC. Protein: CASSRGLAASYEQYF.

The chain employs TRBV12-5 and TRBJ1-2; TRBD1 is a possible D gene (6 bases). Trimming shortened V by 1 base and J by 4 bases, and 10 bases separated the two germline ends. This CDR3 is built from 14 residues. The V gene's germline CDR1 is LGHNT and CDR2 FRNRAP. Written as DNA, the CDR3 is TGTGCTAGTGGTTTGGGCCACAGGGTCTATGGCTACACCTTC. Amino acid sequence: CASGLGHRVYGYTF.

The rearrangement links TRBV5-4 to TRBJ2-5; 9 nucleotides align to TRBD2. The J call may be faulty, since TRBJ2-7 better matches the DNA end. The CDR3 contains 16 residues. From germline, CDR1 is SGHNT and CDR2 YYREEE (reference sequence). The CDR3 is CASSLAAAGGLYEQYF. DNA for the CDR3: TGTGCCAGCAGCTTGGCAGCGGCGGGAGGGTTGTACGAGCAGTACTTC.